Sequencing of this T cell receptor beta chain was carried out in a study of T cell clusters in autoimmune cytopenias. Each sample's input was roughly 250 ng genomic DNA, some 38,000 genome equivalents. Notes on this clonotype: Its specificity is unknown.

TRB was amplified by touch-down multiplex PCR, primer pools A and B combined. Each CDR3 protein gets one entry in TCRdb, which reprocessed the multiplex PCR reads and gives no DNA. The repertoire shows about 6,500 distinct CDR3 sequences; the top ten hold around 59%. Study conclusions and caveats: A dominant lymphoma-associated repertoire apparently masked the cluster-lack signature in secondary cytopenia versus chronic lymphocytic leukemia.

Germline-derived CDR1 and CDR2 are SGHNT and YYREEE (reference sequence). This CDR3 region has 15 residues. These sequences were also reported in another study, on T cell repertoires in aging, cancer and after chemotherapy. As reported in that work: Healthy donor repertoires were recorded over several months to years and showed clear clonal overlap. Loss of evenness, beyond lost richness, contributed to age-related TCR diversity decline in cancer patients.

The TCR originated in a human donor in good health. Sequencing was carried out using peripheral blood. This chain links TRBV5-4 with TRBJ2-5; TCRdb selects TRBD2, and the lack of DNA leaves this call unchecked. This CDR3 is CASSPPGLERETQYF.